The 7 T cell receptor beta chains below were found in one sample sequenced in a study of shared clonotypes between healthy human individuals. Method: immunoSEQ multiplex PCR; TCRdb's copy keeps in-frame clones and lacks some. The sample lists approximately 2,000,000 clones, 92% occurring once. Source material: naive CD4+ T cells from PBMCs. The subset: CD45RA+ positively selected. The receptor set was obtained from a man younger than 35 in good health. Some clones in this sample may be carry-over from other donors' samples.

The CDR3 DNA reads as TGCGCCAGCAGCCCGTCTTCACAGGGGACTTTTCGGCCCGGGGAGCTGTTTTTT. Its translation is CASSPSSQGTFRPGELFF. The chain couples TRBV5-1 to TRBJ2-2; D may be TRBD1 (7 bases). Germline values: CDR1 SGHRS, CDR2 YFSETQ. Between the trimmed V and J ends, which lost 4 bases and 6 bases, there was a span of 25 bases. The CDR3 is 18 amino acids.

The rearrangement uses TRBV30 and TRBJ2-1, with D maybe TRBD1 (6 bases). Looked up from germline, CDR1 is GTSNPN and CDR2 is SVGIG (reference sequence). The CDR3 is 12 residues long. Trimming took off 3 bases at V and 10 bases at J, with 13 bases between the two ends. The CDR3 DNA is TGTGCCTGGAGGGGACAAGCATTCGAGCAGTTCTTC. Translated, it gives CAWRGQAFEQFF. The variable domain in full, completed from reference TRBV30 and TRBJ2-1, reads SQTIHQWPATLVQPVGSPLSLECTVEGTSNPNLYWYRQAAGRGLQLLFYSVGIGQISSEVPQNLSASRPQDRQFILSSKKLLLSDSGFYLCAWRGQAFEQFFGPGTRLTVL.

This rearrangement joins TRBV28 to TRBJ2-1; D is ambiguous. The CDR3 totals 13 residues. Germline CDR1 reads MDHEN; CDR2 reads SYDVKM. The germline V and J ends were trimmed by 6 bases and 2 bases, with 8 bases remaining between them. For the CDR3, the DNA is TGTGCCAGCAGGGTCCGGGCCTACAATGAGCAGTTCTTC. This sequence encodes CASRVRAYNEQFF.

The chain carries TRBV10-3 and TRBJ1-5; D might be TRBD1 (6 bases). Trimming removed 4 bases from V and 3 bases from J, with 13 bases in between. Germline V gene lookup returns CDR1 ENHRY and CDR2 SYGVKD. This CDR3 spans 15 amino acids. CDR3 amino acids: CAISGAQGDNQPQHF. The CDR3 DNA reads as TGTGCCATCAGTGGGGCACAGGGTGACAATCAGCCCCAGCATTTT.

This rearrangement joins TRBV5-1 to TRBJ2-5, with D hard to call. Trimming cost V 0 bases and J 2 bases, with 11 bases left between them. The CDR3 totals 15 residues. Germline V gene sequence: CDR1 SGHRS, CDR2 YFSETQ. The CDR3: CASSLVMQQQETQYF. In nucleotides, the CDR3 is TGCGCCAGCAGCTTGGTAATGCAGCAACAAGAGACCCAGTACTTC.

Comment on this clone: The identical CDR3 is also encoded by other nucleotide sequences in the sample. The rearrangement uses TRBV9 and TRBJ1-6; no clear D gene. Germline CDR1 SGDLS, CDR2 YYNGEE. V shed 1 base and J shed 7 bases, with 9 bases lying between them. The CDR3 loop spans 14 amino acids. The CDR3, as DNA: TGTGCCAGCAGCGTATCTGTCGGCAATTCACCCCTCCACTTT. Translated, it gives CASSVSVGNSPLHF.

This chain connects TRBV19 to TRBJ1-4; 8 nucleotides align to TRBD1. The junction had 11 bases not matched to a gene; V was cut back by 4 bases and J by 13 bases. Per germline, CDR1 LNHDA and CDR2 SQIVND (reference sequence). CDR3 size: 14 residues. Written as DNA, the CDR3 is TGTGCCAGTAGTACCTCCCGGGACAGGTCCGGACTGTTTTTT. It yields the protein CASSTSRDRSGLFF.